The 9 T cell receptor beta chains given below trace back to one sample, sequenced in a study of T cells in Graves' hyperthyroidism and ophthalmopathy. Amplification of TCR beta CDR3 regions was performed using RNA transcripts as template. The HTBI primer set drove a first-round RT-PCR of the TCR CDR3. In TCRdb, the multiplex PCR reads were re-called with MiXCR into one record per CDR3 protein. The table has about 280,000 distinct CDR3 sequences, less than 30% seen once. Sequenced input: blood. The receptors come from a man aged 35-49 years with Graves' hyperthyroidism that later progressed to Graves' ophthalmopathy.

This clonotype was recorded at least ten times. V is TRBV6-1 and J is TRBJ1-1, with D unresolved. The V end lost 6 bases, the J end lost 7 bases, and 12 bases lay between the germline ends. CDR1 MNHNS and CDR2 SASEGT come from the germline V gene. This CDR3 has 12 amino acids. CDR3 DNA sequence: TGTGCCAGCAGCGACGAGCGGAGTGAAGCTTTCTTT. This sequence encodes CASSDERSEAFF.

This clonotype was observed at least ten times. This chain links TRBV6-1 with TRBJ1-6; D remains unclear. The CDR3 contains 11 residues. Per germline, CDR1 MNHNS and CDR2 SASEGT. V was shortened by 4 bases and J by 8 bases, with 3 bases between the two germline ends. The CDR3 coding sequence is TGTGCCAGCAGTGCCTATTCACCCCTCCACTTT. The encoded protein is CASSAYSPLHF.

This clonotype came up many times. The V and J genes are TRBV29-1 and TRBJ1-2; TRBD1 is a possible D gene (5 bases). CDR3 length: 13 residues. Germline loops: CDR1 SQVTM, CDR2 ANQGSEA. The V and J ends lost 7 bases and 8 bases respectively, with 20 bases between them. The DNA for the CDR3 is TGCAGCGCAGAGGGGACTCAAAACTCCGGCTACACCTTC. Residues: CSAEGTQNSGYTF.

This clonotype has a count of ten or more. The rearrangement joins TRBV6-2 or TRBV6-3 to TRBJ2-7; D gene ambiguous. This CDR3 comprises 14 residues. CDR1 is MNHEY, CDR2 SVGEGT, per germline. Trimming removed 0 bases from V and 0 bases from J, with 6 bases in between. In DNA form, the CDR3 reads TGTGCCAGCAGTTACTCCAGGAACTCCTACGAGCAGTACTTC. Translating gives CASSYSRNSYEQYF.

This clonotype was detected many times. The chain employs TRBV6-1 and TRBJ1-1; a weak D match, TRBD1 (5 bases). This CDR3 has 15 amino acids. The V and J ends lost 1 base and 6 bases respectively, with 15 bases between them. Germline V gives CDR1 MNHNS, CDR2 SASEGT. The CDR3 sequence: CASSEGGYRIPEAFF. CDR3 nucleotides: TGTGCCAGCAGTGAAGGTGGGTACAGGATCCCTGAAGCTTTCTTT.

The table lists this clonotype with many counts. The genes are TRBV28 and TRBJ2-7; the D gene is possibly TRBD1 (6 bases). Per the germline V gene, CDR1 is MDHEN and CDR2 is SYDVKM. V lost 3 bases to trimming and J lost 5 bases, with 11 bases between them. This CDR3 has 13 residues. The CDR3 here is CASSFSDRHEQYF. In DNA, the CDR3 is TGTGCCAGCAGTTTTAGTGACAGGCACGAGCAGTACTTC.

This clonotype was seen a few times. The J gene is TRBJ2-6, the V gene TRBV30; D gene unclear. Trimming took 6 bases from V and 4 from J, leaving 7 bases between them. The CDR3 contains 12 residues. Germline V lookup: CDR1 GTSNPN, CDR2 SVGIG (reference sequence). The CDR3 region has the DNA TGTGCCTGCCCGAAAGGGGCCAACGTCCTGACTTTC. Protein sequence: CACPKGANVLTF.

In this sample, this clonotype turned up many times. V and J are TRBV7-2 and TRBJ1-5; tentative D call: TRBD1 (5 bases). CDR1 and CDR2 (germline): SGHTA, FQGNSA. Between the trimmed V and J ends, which lost 4 bases and 0 bases, there was a span of 10 bases. CDR3 size: 15 residues. CDR3 DNA sequence: TGTGCCAGCAGCTCGGGACTGTATAGCAATCAGCCCCAGCATTTT. This encodes CASSSGLYSNQPQHF.

The table lists this clonotype with a few counts. The chain recombines TRBV19 with TRBJ2-7, with TRBD2 matching over 11 bases. V lost 4 bases, J lost 5 bases, and 4 bases stayed unmatched. Germline CDR1 reads LNHDA; CDR2 reads SQIVND (reference sequence). This CDR3 comprises 14 residues. CDR3 protein: CASSKLAGEDEQYF. The CDR3 DNA follows: TGTGCCAGTAGTAAACTAGCGGGAGAAGACGAGCAGTACTTC.